This is a list of T cell receptor beta chains from one sample in a study of PD-1 blockade in classical Hodgkin lymphoma. Libraries were prepared by immunoSEQ multiplex PCR; TCRdb keeps only in-frame clonotypes and omits some of them. The sample holds over 85,000 clones, about 92% seen once. The sequenced sample was peripheral blood mononuclear cells (PBMCs), obtained before the fourth cycle of nivolumab. Every receptor here comes from a human donor with classical Hodgkin lymphoma. CDR3s include the opening cysteine and the closing phenylalanine or tryptophan. Each record gives: CDR3 DNA, CDR3 protein, J gene, D gene, V gene, clone size, CDR3 length. The D gene is left open where the match is weak. Clone size is stated in some rows and not others, as once, few, many or a class when expanded.

TGTGCCGGACGACTAGCGGGAAACTACAATGAGCAGTTCTTC,CAGRLAGNYNEQFF,TRBJ2-1,TRBD2,TRBV28,.,14
TGCTCAGTCCGCCCCGGGACTTCCTACGAGCAGTACTTC,CSVRPGTSYEQYF,TRBJ2-7,.,TRBV2,.,13
TGTGCCACCAGCAGAGGGGCAAGCGGGAGGGAGGACAATGAGCAGTTCTTC,CATSRGASGREDNEQFF,TRBJ2-1,TRBD2,TRBV15,.,17
TGCGCCAGCAGCACCGGACAGGGCTCCTACGAGCAGTACTTC,CASSTGQGSYEQYF,TRBJ2-7,TRBD1,TRBV5-1,few,14
TGTGCCAGCAGCTGGCGGGGGAACCAAGAGACCCAGTACTTC,CASSWRGNQETQYF,TRBJ2-5,TRBD2,TRBV7-8,.,14
TGCGCCAGCAGCGTCAGCTTTCTCACAGATACGCAGTATTTT,CASSVSFLTDTQYF,TRBJ2-3,.,TRBV10-2,once,14
TGTGCCAGTAGTTCCCGGTTAGCGGGAGTTAACGAGCAGTACTTC,CASSSRLAGVNEQYF,TRBJ2-7,TRBD2,TRBV19,.,15
TGTGCCAGCAGCCCCGCGGGTAGCGGGAGGCCGAACACCGGGGAGCTGTTTTTT,CASSPAGSGRPNTGELFF,TRBJ2-2,TRBD2,TRBV11-2,.,18
TGTGCCAGCAGCTGGGACATCAATCAGCCCCAGCATTTT,CASSWDINQPQHF,TRBJ1-5,.,TRBV2,.,13
TGTGCCAGCAGCTTAGACACATCCTACGAGCAGTACTTC,CASSLDTSYEQYF,TRBJ2-7,.,TRBV7-6,.,13
TGTGCCAGCAGCCCCGGGTTATCCTACGAGCAGTACTTC,CASSPGLSYEQYF,TRBJ2-7,.,TRBV28,.,13
TGTGCCAGTAGTATAACGGGCAGCAGTAATGAAAAACTGTTTTTT,CASSITGSSNEKLFF,TRBJ1-4,.,TRBV19,.,15
TGTGCCAGCAGTGCCTCGACAGGGGGGTGGTACGAGCAGTACTTC,CASSASTGGWYEQYF,TRBJ2-7,TRBD1,TRBV6-1,.,15
TGTGCCAGCAGCTTAGATCATCCTAGCGTGGGCGATGAGCAGTTCTTC,CASSLDHPSVGDEQFF,TRBJ2-1,.,TRBV11-2,.,16
TGTGCCAGCAGAGTAGCGGGAGGGGTATACAATGAGCAGTTCTTC,CASRVAGGVYNEQFF,TRBJ2-1,TRBD2,TRBV25-1,.,15
TGCGCCAGCAGCGCCGGCGGGAGGCCCTCCTACAATGAGCAGTTCTTC,CASSAGGRPSYNEQFF,TRBJ2-1,TRBD2,TRBV10-1,.,16
TGTGCCAGCTCACCACCGTTTCAGCGGGATACCTACGAGCAGTACTTC,CASSPPFQRDTYEQYF,TRBJ2-7,TRBD2,TRBV18,.,16
TGTGCCAGCAGGGATGGGGGGGATATGGTGCGCACTGAAGCTTTCTTT,CASRDGGDMVRTEAFF,TRBJ1-1,.,TRBV2,.,16
TGTGCCATCAGTGACAGGGGGCTTAGAGGCCAAGAGACCCAGTACTTC,CAISDRGLRGQETQYF,TRBJ2-5,TRBD1,TRBV10-3,once,16
TGCGCTAGGGACAGGGGGCACATAGCCAAAAACATTCAGTACTTC,CARDRGHIAKNIQYF,TRBJ2-4,TRBD1,TRBV10-1,.,15
TGTGCCAGCAGCCTATCGGGACAGGCCTACGAGCAGTACTTC,CASSLSGQAYEQYF,TRBJ2-7,TRBD1,TRBV6-6,.,14
TGTGCCAGCAGCGGCCCCCGGGACGGCAACACTGAAGCTTTCTTT,CASSGPRDGNTEAFF,TRBJ1-1,.,TRBV7-9,.,15
TGCAGCTCCGCGGAGGCAGATACGCAGTATTTT,CSSAEADTQYF,TRBJ2-3,.,TRBV29-1,.,11
TGTGCCACCAGCAGAGCCCACGGGAGTTTGTACGAGCAGTACTTC,CATSRAHGSLYEQYF,TRBJ2-7,.,TRBV15,.,15
TGCGCCAGCAGCCAGTGGACTAGGGTATCTACGCAGTATTTT,CASSQWTRVSTQYF,TRBJ2-3,TRBD2,TRBV4-1,.,14
TGTGCCACCTCCGGGACAGGGAATGAAAAACTGTTTTTT,CATSGTGNEKLFF,TRBJ1-4,TRBD1,TRBV2,.,13
TGCGCCACATTTACAGGGACCTACTATAATGAGCAGTTCTTC,CATFTGTYYNEQFF,TRBJ2-1,.,TRBV23-1,.,14
TGTGCCAGCAGCCGCACCGACAGCACCTCTGGAAACACCATATATTTT,CASSRTDSTSGNTIYF,TRBJ1-3,.,TRBV6-6,.,16
TGTGCCAGCAGCTCCGACCGGGGTGAAAAACTGTTTTTT,CASSSDRGEKLFF,TRBJ1-4,.,TRBV7-7,.,13
TGTGCCAGCAGTTACCTAACAGGGGACACTGAAGCTTTCTTT,CASSYLTGDTEAFF,TRBJ1-1,TRBD1,TRBV6-6,.,14
TGTGCCAGCAGCGTAGAAAGCGTTGTCACCGGGGAGCTGTTTTTT,CASSVESVVTGELFF,TRBJ2-2,.,TRBV9,once,15
TGCGCCAGCAGCTCCGGGGGGGGATCGTTTGAAAAACTGTTTTTT,CASSSGGGSFEKLFF,TRBJ1-4,.,TRBV5-1,.,15
TGTGCCAGTAGCGACCTTAGCGGGAGGTCCTCCTACAATGAGCAGTTCTTC,CASSDLSGRSSYNEQFF,TRBJ2-1,TRBD2,TRBV27,.,17
TGTGCCAGCTGGGCGGGAGTGACCGTTGAGCAGTTCTTC,CASWAGVTVEQFF,TRBJ2-1,TRBD2,TRBV28,.,13
TGCGCCAGCAGCAAACAGGGTAGTTCCTACGAGCAGTACTTC,CASSKQGSSYEQYF,TRBJ2-7,.,TRBV5-1,once,14
TGTGCCAGCAGCTTCAGGGTTCCAAACACCGGGGAGCTGTTTTTT,CASSFRVPNTGELFF,TRBJ2-2,.,TRBV13,.,15
TGTGCCAGCAGCCAACAGGCCCCCAATAGCTACACCTTC,CASSQQAPNSYTF,TRBJ1-2,.,TRBV28,.,13
TGTGCCAGCAGACCCTTACAGGGGAGAGAGGCTTTCTTT,CASRPLQGREAFF,TRBJ1-1,TRBD1,TRBV28,.,13
TGTGCCAGCAGTCCCGCAGCTACACAGTGGTCCGGGGGTGGCTACACCTTC,CASSPAATQWSGGGYTF,TRBJ1-2,.,TRBV27,.,17
TGTGCCAGCAGTCTAGCGGGTCCCGGGGAGCTGTTTTTT,CASSLAGPGELFF,TRBJ2-2,TRBD2,TRBV6-5,.,13
TGTGCCAGCAGCGAAACCGGGCATGAGCAGTTCTTC,CASSETGHEQFF,TRBJ2-1,.,TRBV14,.,12
TGTGCCAGCTCACCCCTGGGACAGGGGGCGAACGAGCAGTACTTC,CASSPLGQGANEQYF,TRBJ2-7,TRBD1,TRBV18,.,15
TGTGCCAGCAGAGGTGTCCTCTCCTACGAGCAGTACTTC,CASRGVLSYEQYF,TRBJ2-7,.,TRBV28,.,13
TGCAGCGTTGTCCCCACAACACAGGTCACAGATACGCAGTATTTT,CSVVPTTQVTDTQYF,TRBJ2-3,.,TRBV29-1,.,15
TGTGCCAGCAGTACTCCAAGCCTGGGCAGGTTGTCCTATGGCTACACCTTC,CASSTPSLGRLSYGYTF,TRBJ1-2,.,TRBV28,.,17
TGTGCCAGCAGCCTAAGACAGGGTAACGAGCAGTACTTC,CASSLRQGNEQYF,TRBJ2-7,TRBD1,TRBV7-9,.,13
TGTGCCATCAGTGAGTCCTGGGGGCAGGACTATGGCTACACCTTC,CAISESWGQDYGYTF,TRBJ1-2,.,TRBV10-3,.,15
TGTGCCAGCAGTCCCTCAGCGGGAGGGACGCAGTATTTT,CASSPSAGGTQYF,TRBJ2-3,TRBD2,TRBV27,.,13
TGCGCCAGCAAAAGAGGGACAGGGGTCTCTGGGGCCAACGTCCTGACTTTC,CASKRGTGVSGANVLTF,TRBJ2-6,TRBD1,TRBV5-1,.,17
TGTGCCAGCAGCACCTGGGCGAGTGATACGCAGTATTTT,CASSTWASDTQYF,TRBJ2-3,.,TRBV9,.,13
TGTGCCATTTTTAGGCGGGACACGACCGGCTATGGCTACACCTTC,CAIFRRDTTGYGYTF,TRBJ1-2,.,TRBV19,.,15
TGCGCCAGCAGCTTGAACTACATTAACTATGGCTACACCTTC,CASSLNYINYGYTF,TRBJ1-2,.,TRBV5-1,.,14
TGTGCCAGCATACCCCCAGGGGACTACGAGCAGTACTTC,CASIPPGDYEQYF,TRBJ2-7,.,TRBV27,.,13
TGTGCCAGCAGCTCTCCTAGGACAGGGCACAATCAGCCCCAGCATTTT,CASSSPRTGHNQPQHF,TRBJ1-5,TRBD1,TRBV28,once,16
TGTGCTAGTGCCCGGCCGGGAGGCGAGCAGTACTTC,CASARPGGEQYF,TRBJ2-7,TRBD2,TRBV12-5,.,12
TGTGCCAGCAGCTTCCCCCTCGACAGTCCTGGGGCCAACGTCCTGACTTTC,CASSFPLDSPGANVLTF,TRBJ2-6,.,TRBV5-6,.,17